This T cell receptor (beta chain) was recovered during a study of identical twins. Findings and limits, study-wide: Modelling underestimated the level of out-of-frame TCR alpha sharing observed in monozygotic twins. Sequences that were beta out-of-frame showed weaker excess twin sharing.

To note about this clonotype: Antigen unknown.

One entry per CDR3 protein results from TCRdb running MiXCR on the 5' RACE reads. The sample has under 450,000 distinct CDR3 sequences, around 20% seen once; the top ten hold approximately 12%. This CDR3 comprises 14 residues. V was shortened by 0 bases and J by 4 bases, with 10 bases between the two germline ends. CDR1 and CDR2 from the germline V gene are SGHTS and YDEGEE. Material for sequencing was naive T cells sorted from blood. The chain has TRBV5-8 and TRBJ1-1, with D possibly matching TRBD1 (6 bases). The receptor was isolated from a man aged 45-65 years in good health. The CDR3 nucleotides are TGTGCCAGCAGCTTGGAAGTAGGGGGCACTGAAGCTTTCTTT. Translated: CASSLEVGGTEAFF. Filled out from reference TRBV5-8 and TRBJ1-1, the complete variable domain reads EAGVTQSPTHLIKTRGQQATLRCSPISGHTSVYWYQQALGLGLQFLLWYDEGEERNRGNFPPRFSGRQFPNYSSELNVNALELEDSALYLCASSLEVGGTEAFFGQGTRLTVV.